In this sample, the clone carrying this T cell receptor (beta chain) turned up a few times. What it binds is unknown. The sample comes from a study of identical twins' blood T cells. General study points: Twins shared more top CDR3 clonotypes than unrelated donors did.

Trimming cost V 4 bases and J 5 bases, with 14 bases left between them. The CDR3 consists of 14 residues. Germline CDR1 reads LGHDT; CDR2 reads YNNKEL (reference sequence). TCR cDNA libraries came from RNA via a modified published protocol. TCRdb reprocessed the 5' RACE reads with MiXCR, giving one entry per CDR3 protein. This table has 300,000 to 450,000 distinct CDR3 sequences, about 28% appearing once. Sequencing was done on a sample of PBMCs. This chain joins TRBV3-1 and TRBJ1-1, with a tentative D call TRBD1 (5 bases). This clonotype was sampled from a woman between 18 and 55 years old in good health. This CDR3 is CASSPALGRTEAFF. As DNA, the CDR3 is TGTGCCAGCAGCCCCGCGCTGGGGCGGACTGAAGCTTTCTTT.